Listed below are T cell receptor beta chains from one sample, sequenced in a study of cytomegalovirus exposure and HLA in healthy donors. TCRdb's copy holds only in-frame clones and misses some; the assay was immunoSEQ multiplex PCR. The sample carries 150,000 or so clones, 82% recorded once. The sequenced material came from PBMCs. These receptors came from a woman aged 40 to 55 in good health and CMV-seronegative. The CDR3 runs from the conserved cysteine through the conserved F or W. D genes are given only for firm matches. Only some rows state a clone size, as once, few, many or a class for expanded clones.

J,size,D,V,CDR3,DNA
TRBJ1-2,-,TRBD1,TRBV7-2,CASSFPGQGNYGYTF,TGTGCCAGCAGCTTTCCCGGACAGGGTAACTATGGCTACACCTTC
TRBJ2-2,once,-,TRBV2,CASSRTDTGELFF,TGTGCCAGCAGCCGAACGGACACCGGGGAGCTGTTTTTT
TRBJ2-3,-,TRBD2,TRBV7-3,CASSLKGLAGGYTDTQYF,TGTGCCAGCAGCTTAAAGGGACTAGCGGGAGGTTACACAGATACGCAGTATTTT
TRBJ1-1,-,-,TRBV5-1,CASSLVPEKLNTEAFF,TGCGCCAGCAGCTTGGTACCAGAAAAATTGAACACTGAAGCTTTCTTT
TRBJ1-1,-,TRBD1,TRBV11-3,CASSRGQGAEAFF,TGTGCCAGCAGCCGAGGACAGGGGGCTGAAGCTTTCTTT
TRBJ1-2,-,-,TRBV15,CATSRAPGMAGSGYTF,TGTGCCACCAGCAGAGCCCCCGGGATGGCGGGCTCTGGCTACACCTTC
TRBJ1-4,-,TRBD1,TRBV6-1,CASNPTPFTGGKLFF,TGTGCCAGCAACCCTACTCCCTTTACAGGGGGAAAACTGTTTTTT
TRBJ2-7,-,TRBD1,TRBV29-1,CSVEGGQGGYEQYF,TGCAGCGTTGAAGGGGGACAGGGGGGCTACGAGCAGTACTTC
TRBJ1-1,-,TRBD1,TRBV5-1,CASSQQGAMNTEAFF,TGCGCCAGCAGCCAACAGGGGGCAATGAACACTGAAGCTTTCTTT
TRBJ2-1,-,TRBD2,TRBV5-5,CASSLGLAGDQFREQFF,TGTGCCAGCAGCCTAGGACTAGCGGGAGATCAGTTCAGAGAGCAGTTCTTC
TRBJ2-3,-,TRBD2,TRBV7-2,CASSLWPSGGSDTQYF,TGTGCCAGCAGCTTATGGCCTAGCGGGGGGTCAGATACGCAGTATTTT
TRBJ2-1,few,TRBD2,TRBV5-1,CASSFGGTISYNEQFF,TGCGCCAGCAGCTTTGGAGGGACTATTTCCTACAATGAGCAGTTCTTC
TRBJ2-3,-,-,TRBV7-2,CASSLGRRSTDTQYF,TGTGCCAGCAGCTTAGGGCGGAGGAGTACAGATACGCAGTATTTT
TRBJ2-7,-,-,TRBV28,CASKARDLVGYEQYF,TGTGCCAGCAAAGCCCGGGATTTAGTCGGGTACGAGCAGTACTTC
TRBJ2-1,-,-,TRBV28,CASIKAGSSYNEQFF,TGTGCCAGCATCAAAGCGGGCAGCTCCTACAATGAGCAGTTCTTC